The 8 T cell receptor beta chains in this list originate from one sample, sequenced in a study of blood T cell repertoires in COVID-19. Profiling relied on immunoSEQ multiplex PCR, and the TCRdb table lists in-frame clones only, not all of them. Altogether 210,000 or so clones are present, 87% being singletons, with the ten largest covering 11%. The sample consisted of PBMCs or T cells enriched from blood (not recorded which). All receptors come from a man aged 25 to 40 who had recovered from COVID-19.

The J gene is TRBJ2-7, the V gene TRBV29-1; no firm D call. V was shortened by 3 bases and J by 4 bases, with 10 bases between the two germline ends. The CDR3 is 12 amino acids. In germline, CDR1 is SQVTM, CDR2 ANQGSEA. The DNA of the CDR3 is TGCAGCGTTGAGGTTTTCGGTTACGAGCAGTACTTC. It encodes CSVEVFGYEQYF.

The rearrangement uses TRBV6-5 and TRBJ1-2, with 7 nucleotides matching TRBD1. Trimming removed 6 bases from V and 3 bases from J; junction bases left unmatched: 7. CDR1 and CDR2 from the germline V gene are MNHEY and SVGAGI. This CDR3 region has 14 residues. CDR3 coding DNA: TGTGCCAGCAGGACGCCGGGACAGTACTATGGCTACACCTTC. Its translation is CASRTPGQYYGYTF.

CDR3: CASSEAAGGVSPLHF. The CDR3 DNA is TGTGCCAGCAGTGAAGCGGCAGGCGGGGTGTCACCCCTCCACTTT. The V call is TRBV2, the J call TRBJ1-6; D is uncertain. Germline values: CDR1 SNHLY, CDR2 FYNNEI. This CDR3 is built from 15 residues. V was shortened by 0 bases and J by 10 bases, with 13 bases between the two germline ends.

The CDR3 region has the DNA TGTGCCAGCAGCCAAGACAGGGGGCGCGGCACCGGGGAGCTGTTTTTT. This sequence encodes CASSQDRGRGTGELFF. The J gene is TRBJ2-2, the V gene TRBV7-9; TRBD1 agrees at 10 bases. The CDR3 runs 16 residues. V lost 5 bases to trimming and J lost 4 bases; unmatched junction nucleotides: 7. Looked up from germline, CDR1 is SEHNR and CDR2 is FQNEAQ (reference sequence).

J is TRBJ1-2 and V is TRBV9; 12 bases agree with TRBD1. CDR1 SGDLS and CDR2 YYNGEE come from the germline V gene. This CDR3 comprises 18 residues. Trimming took 3 bases from V and 0 from J; bases not matched to a gene: 9. CDR3 protein: CASSGLRDRGPANYGYTF. CDR3 bases: TGTGCCAGCAGCGGACTCCGGGACAGGGGGCCGGCTAACTATGGCTACACCTTC.

J is TRBJ2-2 and V is TRBV19; D gene unclear. Trimming pared 3 bases from V and 2 bases from J, leaving 10 bases between. There are 15 residues in the CDR3. Germline V gene data show CDR1 as LNHDA and CDR2 as SQIVND (reference sequence). DNA for the CDR3: TGTGCCAGTAGTATCGCCAACACCAACACCGGGGAGCTGTTTTTT. The encoded protein is CASSIANTNTGELFF.

The chain couples TRBV18 to TRBJ1-5; 8 nucleotides agree with TRBD1. Trimming removed 3 bases from V and 5 bases from J; junction bases left unmatched: 12. From germline, CDR1 is KGHSH and CDR2 LQKENI. This CDR3 contains 17 residues. Here the CDR3 DNA reads TGTGCCAGCTCACCGCTCGGACAGGGCCGTAATCATCAGCCCCAGCATTTT. This sequence encodes CASSPLGQGRNHQPQHF.

The chain combines TRBV5-1 with TRBJ1-1, with unresolved D. Germline loops: CDR1 SGHRS, CDR2 YFSETQ. Trimming cost V 6 bases and J 7 bases, with 19 bases left between them. This CDR3 is built from 14 residues. CDR3 sequence reads: CASTPDRRSLEAFF. In DNA form, the CDR3 reads TGCGCCAGCACTCCGGATAGGCGGTCCCTTGAAGCTTTCTTT. The full variable domain, rest sourced from reference TRBV5-1 and TRBJ1-1, is KAGVTQTPRYLIKTRGQQVTLSCSPISGHRSVSWYQQTPGQGLQFLFEYFSETQRNKGNFPGRFSGRQFSNSRSEMNVSTLELGDSALYLCASTPDRRSLEAFFGQGTRLTVV.